The rows below give T cell receptor beta chains drawn from one sample of a study of blood T cell repertoires in COVID-19. Profiled with immunoSEQ multiplex PCR; TCRdb holds only in-frame clones, not every one. The repertoire holds about 230,000 clones, more than 70% seen once, with less than 3.5% in the top ten. Sequencing was done on a sample of peripheral blood. The receptors here all came from a woman aged 55-69 years with acute or convalescent COVID-19. The CDR3 runs from the conserved cysteine through the conserved F or W. A D gene is named only where the DNA matches it firmly. A row's size may be missing; if present it is once, few, many or a size class.

D gene: NA; J gene: TRBJ1-3; clone size: NA; V gene: TRBV7-8; CDR3 DNA: TGTGCCAGCAGCTGGCGGGGGGGAGACACCATATATTTT; CDR3 protein: CASSWRGGDTIYF
D gene: NA; J gene: TRBJ2-1; clone size: once; V gene: TRBV21-1; CDR3 DNA: TGTGCCAGCAGCAAGTGTAGCGGGCCCCCCCACAATGAGCAGTTCTTC; CDR3 protein: CASSKCSGPPHNEQFF
D gene: NA; J gene: TRBJ1-5; clone size: few; V gene: TRBV9; CDR3 DNA: TGTGCCAGCAGCGTCAAGAGGGCGGCTCCCCAGCATTTT; CDR3 protein: CASSVKRAAPQHF
D gene: NA; J gene: TRBJ1-6; clone size: NA; V gene: TRBV9; CDR3 DNA: TGTGCCAGCAGCGTAGCCCCATTACCCAGTGGTTCACCCCTCCACTTT; CDR3 protein: CASSVAPLPSGSPLHF
D gene: NA; J gene: TRBJ1-2; clone size: NA; V gene: TRBV6-5; CDR3 DNA: TGTGCCAGCAGCCTCCAGGGGCCTGGGGGCTACACCTTC; CDR3 protein: CASSLQGPGGYTF
D gene: NA; J gene: TRBJ1-2; clone size: NA; V gene: TRBV7-6; CDR3 DNA: TGTGCCAGCAGCCCCTACCGTGGGCGGGAGGATGGCTACACCTTC; CDR3 protein: CASSPYRGREDGYTF
D gene: TRBD1; J gene: TRBJ1-1; clone size: NA; V gene: TRBV6-5; CDR3 DNA: TGTGCCAGCAGTTACGGCAGGGGGCTTGTGAACACTGAAGCTTTCTTT; CDR3 protein: CASSYGRGLVNTEAFF
D gene: TRBD1; J gene: TRBJ1-2; clone size: NA; V gene: TRBV6-2/TRBV6-3; CDR3 DNA: TGTGCCAGCAGTGACAGGGCGGTAAGCTATGGCTACACCTTC; CDR3 protein: CASSDRAVSYGYTF
D gene: NA; J gene: TRBJ1-1; clone size: NA; V gene: TRBV5-1; CDR3 DNA: TGCGCCAGCACCTCGGTAGGGGGATTGGTGAACACTGAAGCTTTCTTT; CDR3 protein: CASTSVGGLVNTEAFF
D gene: NA; J gene: TRBJ2-7; clone size: NA; V gene: TRBV21-1; CDR3 DNA: TGTGCCAGCAGCAAAGTCTCCCCCTCTAGCGGGAGTACCCGCTCCTACGAGCAGTACTTC; CDR3 protein: CASSKVSPSSGSTRSYEQYF
D gene: NA; J gene: TRBJ1-1; clone size: NA; V gene: TRBV19; CDR3 DNA: TGTGCCAGCAGAATGCGGGGGGCCACTGAAGCTTTCTTT; CDR3 protein: CASRMRGATEAFF
D gene: TRBD1; J gene: TRBJ1-6; clone size: NA; V gene: TRBV6-1; CDR3 DNA: TGTGCCAGCAGTGATGCCGGGACAGGGCGGCTTTCACCCCTCCACTTT; CDR3 protein: CASSDAGTGRLSPLHF
D gene: TRBD1; J gene: TRBJ1-4; clone size: NA; V gene: TRBV30; CDR3 DNA: TGTGCCTGGAGTGAGACAGGGTTTAATGAAAAACTGTTTTTT; CDR3 protein: CAWSETGFNEKLFF
D gene: TRBD1; J gene: TRBJ2-2; clone size: NA; V gene: TRBV6-5; CDR3 DNA: TGTGCCAGCAGTCACAGACAGGGCGGGGAGCTGTTTTTT; CDR3 protein: CASSHRQGGELFF
D gene: TRBD2; J gene: TRBJ2-7; clone size: NA; V gene: TRBV18; CDR3 DNA: TGTGCCAGCTCACCCGCGGGAGTTGGTCTCGAGCAGTACTTC; CDR3 protein: CASSPAGVGLEQYF
D gene: TRBD2; J gene: TRBJ2-7; clone size: NA; V gene: TRBV20-1; CDR3 DNA: TGCAGTGCAGATCGGGGGGACGAGCAGTACTTC; CDR3 protein: CSADRGDEQYF